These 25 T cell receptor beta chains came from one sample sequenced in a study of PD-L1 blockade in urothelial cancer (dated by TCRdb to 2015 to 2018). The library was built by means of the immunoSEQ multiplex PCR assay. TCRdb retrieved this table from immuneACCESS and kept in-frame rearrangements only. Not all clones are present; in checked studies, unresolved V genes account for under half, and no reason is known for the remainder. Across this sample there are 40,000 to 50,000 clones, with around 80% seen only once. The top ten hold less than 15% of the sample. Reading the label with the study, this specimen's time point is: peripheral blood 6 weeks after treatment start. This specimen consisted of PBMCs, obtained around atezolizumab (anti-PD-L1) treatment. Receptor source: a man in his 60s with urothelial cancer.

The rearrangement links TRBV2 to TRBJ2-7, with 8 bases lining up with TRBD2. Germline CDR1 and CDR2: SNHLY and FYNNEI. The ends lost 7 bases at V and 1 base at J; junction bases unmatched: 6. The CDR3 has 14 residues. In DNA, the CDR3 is TGTGCCAGCACCCTAGCGGGTTTATCCTACGAGCAGTACTTC. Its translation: CASTLAGLSYEQYF.

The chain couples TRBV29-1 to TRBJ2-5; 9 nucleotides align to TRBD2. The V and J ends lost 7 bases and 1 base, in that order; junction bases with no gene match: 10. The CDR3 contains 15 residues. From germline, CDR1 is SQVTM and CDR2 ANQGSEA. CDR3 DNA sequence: TGCAGCGCCGCCGGGACTAGCAGACTCCAAGAGACCCAGTACTTC. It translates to CSAAGTSRLQETQYF.

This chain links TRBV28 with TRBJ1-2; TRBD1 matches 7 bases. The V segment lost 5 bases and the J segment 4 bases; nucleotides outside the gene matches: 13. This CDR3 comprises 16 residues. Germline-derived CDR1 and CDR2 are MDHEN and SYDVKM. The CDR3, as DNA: TGTGCCAGCAGTCTCATGTTGACAGGGACGGGCTATGGCTACACCTTC. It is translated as CASSLMLTGTGYGYTF.

CDR3 in amino acids: CASSFLQGAGNEKLFF. DNA of the CDR3: TGTGCCAGCAGTTTCCTACAGGGGGCTGGTAATGAAAAACTGTTTTTT. The chain recombines TRBV28 with TRBJ1-4; 9 nucleotides line up with TRBD1. J lost 4 bases, V lost 3 bases, and 6 bases had no gene match. In germline, CDR1 is MDHEN, CDR2 SYDVKM. The CDR3 contains 16 residues.

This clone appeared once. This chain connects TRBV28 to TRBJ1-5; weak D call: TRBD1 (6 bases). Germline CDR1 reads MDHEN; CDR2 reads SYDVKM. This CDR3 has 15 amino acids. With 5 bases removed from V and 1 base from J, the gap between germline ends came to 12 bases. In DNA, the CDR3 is TGTGCCAGCAGTGCGGGGGGCAGCAGCAATCAGCCCCAGCATTTT. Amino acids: CASSAGGSSNQPQHF.

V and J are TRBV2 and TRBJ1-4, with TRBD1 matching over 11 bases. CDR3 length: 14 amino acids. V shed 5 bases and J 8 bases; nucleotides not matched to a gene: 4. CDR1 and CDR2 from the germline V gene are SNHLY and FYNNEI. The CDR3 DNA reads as TGTGCCAGCAGTCCCGGGACAGGGGGAGAAAAACTGTTTTTT. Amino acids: CASSPGTGGEKLFF.

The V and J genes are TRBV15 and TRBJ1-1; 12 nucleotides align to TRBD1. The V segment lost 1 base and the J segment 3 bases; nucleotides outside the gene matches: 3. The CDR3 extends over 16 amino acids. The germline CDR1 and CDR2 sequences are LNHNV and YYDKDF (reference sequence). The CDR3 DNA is TGTGCCACCAGCAGAGGGGACAGGGGGCACGACACTGAAGCTTTCTTT. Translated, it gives CATSRGDRGHDTEAFF.

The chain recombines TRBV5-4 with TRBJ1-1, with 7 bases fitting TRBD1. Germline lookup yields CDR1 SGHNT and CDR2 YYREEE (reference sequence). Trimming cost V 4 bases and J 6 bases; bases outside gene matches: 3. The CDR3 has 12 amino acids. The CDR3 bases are TGTGCCAGCAGCGTCCAGGGGGCTGAAGCTTTCTTT. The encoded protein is CASSVQGAEAFF.

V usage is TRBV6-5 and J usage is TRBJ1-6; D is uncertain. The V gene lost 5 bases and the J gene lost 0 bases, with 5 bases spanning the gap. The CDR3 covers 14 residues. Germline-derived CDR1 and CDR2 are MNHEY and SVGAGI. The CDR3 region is CASSRSSYNSPLHF. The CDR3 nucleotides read TGTGCCAGCAGTCGGAGCTCCTATAATTCACCCCTCCACTTT.

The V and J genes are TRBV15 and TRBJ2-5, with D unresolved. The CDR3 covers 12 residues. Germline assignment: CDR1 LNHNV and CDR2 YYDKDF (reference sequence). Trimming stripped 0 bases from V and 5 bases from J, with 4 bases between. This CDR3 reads CATSRDRETQYF. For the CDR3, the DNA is TGTGCCACCAGCAGAGATCGGGAGACCCAGTACTTC.

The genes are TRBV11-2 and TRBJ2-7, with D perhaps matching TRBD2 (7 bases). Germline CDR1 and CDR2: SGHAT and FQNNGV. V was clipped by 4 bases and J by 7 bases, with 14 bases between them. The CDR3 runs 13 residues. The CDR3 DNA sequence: TGTGCCAGCAGCTCCCAGGGGCGGGGGGAGCAGTACTTC. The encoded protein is CASSSQGRGEQYF.

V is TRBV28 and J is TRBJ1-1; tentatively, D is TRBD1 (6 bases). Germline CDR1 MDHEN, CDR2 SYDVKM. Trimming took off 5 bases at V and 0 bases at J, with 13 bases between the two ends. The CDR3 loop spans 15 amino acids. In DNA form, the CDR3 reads TGTGCCAGCAGTCCCTCCGGACAGCTGAACACTGAAGCTTTCTTT. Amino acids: CASSPSGQLNTEAFF.

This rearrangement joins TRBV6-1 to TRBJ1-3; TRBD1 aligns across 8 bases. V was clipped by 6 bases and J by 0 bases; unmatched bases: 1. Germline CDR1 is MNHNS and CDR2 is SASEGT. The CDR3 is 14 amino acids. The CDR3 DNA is TGTGCCAGCAGGGACAGGGCCTCTGGAAACACCATATATTTT. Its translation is CASRDRASGNTIYF.

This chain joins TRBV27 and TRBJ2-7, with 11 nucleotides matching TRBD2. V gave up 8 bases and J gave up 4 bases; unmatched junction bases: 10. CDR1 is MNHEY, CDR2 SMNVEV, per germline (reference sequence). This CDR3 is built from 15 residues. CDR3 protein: CASSRRTSGPYEQYF. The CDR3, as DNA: TGTGCCAGCTCCAGGAGGACTAGCGGGCCATACGAGCAGTACTTC.

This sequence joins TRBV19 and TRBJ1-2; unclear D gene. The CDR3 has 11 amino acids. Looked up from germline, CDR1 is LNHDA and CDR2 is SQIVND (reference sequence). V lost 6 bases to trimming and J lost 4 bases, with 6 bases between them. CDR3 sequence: CASRRSYGYTF. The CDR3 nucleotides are TGTGCCAGTAGGAGAAGCTATGGCTACACCTTC.

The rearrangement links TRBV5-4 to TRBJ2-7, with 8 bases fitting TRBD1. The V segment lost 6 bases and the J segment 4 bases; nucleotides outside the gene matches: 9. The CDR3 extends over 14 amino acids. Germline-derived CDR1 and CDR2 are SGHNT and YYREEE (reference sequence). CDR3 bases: TGTGCCAGCACCGACAGGGGTGAAGGTTACGAGCAGTACTTC. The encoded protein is CASTDRGEGYEQYF.

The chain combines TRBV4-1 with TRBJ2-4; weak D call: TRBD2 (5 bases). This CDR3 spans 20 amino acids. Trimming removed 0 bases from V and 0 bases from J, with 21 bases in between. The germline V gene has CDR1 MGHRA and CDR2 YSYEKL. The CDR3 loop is CASSQDSETTTILAKNIQYF. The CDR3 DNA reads TGCGCCAGCAGCCAAGACTCCGAGACTACCACAATACTAGCCAAAAACATTCAGTACTTC.

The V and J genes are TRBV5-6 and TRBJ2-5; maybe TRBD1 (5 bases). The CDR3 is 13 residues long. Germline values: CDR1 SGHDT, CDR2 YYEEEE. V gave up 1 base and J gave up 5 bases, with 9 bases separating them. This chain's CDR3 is CASSLRGWETQYF. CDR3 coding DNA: TGTGCCAGCAGCTTGAGGGGCTGGGAGACCCAGTACTTC.

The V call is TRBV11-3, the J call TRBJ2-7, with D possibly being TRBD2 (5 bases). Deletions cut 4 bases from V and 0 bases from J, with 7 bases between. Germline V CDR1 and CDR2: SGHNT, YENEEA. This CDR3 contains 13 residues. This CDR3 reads CASSSRGSYEQYF. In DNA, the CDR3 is TGTGCCAGCAGCTCACGGGGCTCCTACGAGCAGTACTTC.

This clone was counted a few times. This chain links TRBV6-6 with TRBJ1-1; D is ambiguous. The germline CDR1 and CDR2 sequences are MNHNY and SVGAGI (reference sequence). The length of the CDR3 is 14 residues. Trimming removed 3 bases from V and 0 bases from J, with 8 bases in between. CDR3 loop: CASSYESMNTEAFF. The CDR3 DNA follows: TGTGCCAGCAGTTATGAGTCCATGAACACTGAAGCTTTCTTT.

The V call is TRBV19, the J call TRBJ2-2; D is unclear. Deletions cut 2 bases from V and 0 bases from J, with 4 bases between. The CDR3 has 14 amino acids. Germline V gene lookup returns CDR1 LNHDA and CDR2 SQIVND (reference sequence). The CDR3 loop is CASSIFTNTGELFF. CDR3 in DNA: TGTGCCAGTAGTATATTCACGAACACCGGGGAGCTGTTTTTT.

CDR3 DNA: TGTGCCAGCAGTTTTTTCGGGACAGGGGTAGCTTTCTTT. This encodes CASSFFGTGVAFF. This chain links TRBV28 with TRBJ1-1, with TRBD1 matching over 10 bases. CDR1 and CDR2 from the germline V gene are MDHEN and SYDVKM. V gave up 3 bases and J gave up 10 bases; unmatched junction bases: 5. This CDR3 contains 13 residues.

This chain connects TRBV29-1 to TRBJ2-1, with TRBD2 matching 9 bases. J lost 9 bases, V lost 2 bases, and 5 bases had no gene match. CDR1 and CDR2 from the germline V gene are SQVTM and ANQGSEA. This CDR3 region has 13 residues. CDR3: CSVERSGGREQFF. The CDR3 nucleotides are TGCAGCGTTGAACGGAGCGGGGGGCGTGAGCAGTTCTTC.

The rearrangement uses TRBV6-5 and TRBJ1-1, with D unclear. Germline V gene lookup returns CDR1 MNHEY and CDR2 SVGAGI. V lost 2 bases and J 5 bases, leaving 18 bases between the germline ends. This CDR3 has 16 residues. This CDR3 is CASSYVQFTLSTEAFF. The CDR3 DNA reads TGTGCCAGCAGTTACGTGCAGTTTACCCTCAGTACTGAAGCTTTCTTT.

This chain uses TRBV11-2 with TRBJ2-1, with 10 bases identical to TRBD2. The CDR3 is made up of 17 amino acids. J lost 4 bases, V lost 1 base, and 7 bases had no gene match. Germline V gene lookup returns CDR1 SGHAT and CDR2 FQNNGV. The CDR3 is CASSLVLLAGAYNEQFF. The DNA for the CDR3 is TGTGCCAGCAGCTTAGTTCTCCTAGCGGGAGCTTACAATGAGCAGTTCTTC.